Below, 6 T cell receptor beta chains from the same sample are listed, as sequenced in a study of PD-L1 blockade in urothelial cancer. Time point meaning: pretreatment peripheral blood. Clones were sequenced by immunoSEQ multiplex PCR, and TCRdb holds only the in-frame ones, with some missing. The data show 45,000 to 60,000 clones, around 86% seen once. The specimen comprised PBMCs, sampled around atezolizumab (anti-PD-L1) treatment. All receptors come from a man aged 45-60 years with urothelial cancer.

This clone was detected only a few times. As DNA, the CDR3 is TGTGCCAGCAGACGGTCAGGGGAAGCTTTCTTT. This sequence encodes CASRRSGEAFF. The rearrangement links TRBV6-5 to TRBJ1-1; D is perhaps TRBD1 (5 bases). Germline V gives CDR1 MNHEY, CDR2 SVGAGI. Trimming shortened V by 6 bases and J by 8 bases, and 10 bases separated the two germline ends. The CDR3 consists of 11 residues.

Here the CDR3 DNA reads TGTGCCAGCAGTTTATTTGGAGGAGGGATTGGGAACATTCAGTACTTC. Protein product: CASSLFGGGIGNIQYF. The chain is built from TRBV28 and TRBJ2-4, with a possible D match to TRBD2 (6 bases). The CDR3 spans 16 residues. Germline V gene sequence: CDR1 MDHEN, CDR2 SYDVKM. V lost 1 base and J lost 7, with 17 bases in between. The complete variable domain, with remaining parts taken from reference TRBV28 and TRBJ2-4, reads DVKVTQSSRYLVKRTGEKVFLECVQDMDHENMFWYRQDPGLGLRLIYFSYDVKMKEKGDIPEGYSVSREKKERFSLILESASTNQTSMYLCASSLFGGGIGNIQYFGAGTRLSVL.

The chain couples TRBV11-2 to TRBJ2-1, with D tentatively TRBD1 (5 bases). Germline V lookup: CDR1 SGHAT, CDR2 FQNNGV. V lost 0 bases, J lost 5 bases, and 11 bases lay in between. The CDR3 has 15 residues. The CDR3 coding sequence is TGTGCCAGCAGCTTAGATCCAGGGAAAAACAATGAGCAGTTCTTC. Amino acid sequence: CASSLDPGKNNEQFF.

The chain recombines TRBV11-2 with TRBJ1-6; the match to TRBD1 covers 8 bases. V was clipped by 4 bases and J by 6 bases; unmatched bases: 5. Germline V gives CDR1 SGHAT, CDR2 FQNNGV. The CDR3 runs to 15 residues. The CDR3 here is CASSYRTGTNSPLHF. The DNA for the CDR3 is TGTGCCAGCAGCTATCGGACAGGGACTAATTCACCCCTCCACTTT.

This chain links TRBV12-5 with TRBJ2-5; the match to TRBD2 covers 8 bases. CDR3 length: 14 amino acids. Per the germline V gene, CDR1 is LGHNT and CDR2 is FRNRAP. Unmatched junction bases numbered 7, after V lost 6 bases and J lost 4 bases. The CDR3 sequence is CASGTGGAGETQYF. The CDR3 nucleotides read TGTGCTAGTGGAACGGGGGGGGCCGGAGAGACCCAGTACTTC. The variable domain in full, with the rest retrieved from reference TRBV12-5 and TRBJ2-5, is DARVTQTPRHKVTEMGQEVTMRCQPILGHNTVFWYRQTMMQGLELLAYFRNRAPLDDSGMPKDRFSAEMPDATLATLKIQPSEPRDSAVYFCASGTGGAGETQYFGPGTRLLVL.

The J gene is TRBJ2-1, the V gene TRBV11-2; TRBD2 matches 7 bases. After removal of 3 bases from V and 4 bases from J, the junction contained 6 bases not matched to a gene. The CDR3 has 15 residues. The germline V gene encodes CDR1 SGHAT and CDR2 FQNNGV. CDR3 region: CASSFLGDYYNEQFF. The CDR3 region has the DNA TGTGCCAGCAGCTTCCTCGGGGACTATTACAATGAGCAGTTCTTC. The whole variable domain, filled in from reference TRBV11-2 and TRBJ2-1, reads EAGVAQSPRYKIIEKRQSVAFWCNPISGHATLYWYQQILGQGPKLLIQFQNNGVVDDSQLPKDRFSAERLKGVDSTLKIQPAKLEDSAVYLCASSFLGDYYNEQFFGPGTRLTVL.